The source of this T cell receptor beta chain is a study of blood T cell repertoires in COVID-19. On the study more broadly: COVID-19 samples collected from the United States, Italy and Spain covered acute and convalescent phases.

The CDR3 length is 13 residues. Trimming left V 5 bases short and J 14 bases short, with 19 bases between. Germline V gene lookup returns CDR1 SGHAT and CDR2 FQNNGV. Sequenced by immunoSEQ multiplex PCR; TCRdb stores in-frame clones only, minus some. Of around 70,000 clones listed, around 80% were seen once; the top ten hold 8.5% to 10%. This clone appeared many times. Sequenced material: peripheral blood. The clonotype comes from a human donor in a cohort sampled during active COVID-19. The chain couples TRBV11-2 to TRBJ2-1; possible D gene TRBD2, 6 bases. This CDR3 is CASSLLEWTNKFF. Written as DNA, the CDR3 is TGTGCCAGCAGCCTACTGGAGTGGACTAATAAGTTCTTC.